The present TCR beta chain was sequenced within a study of OX40 agonist ivuxolimab in advanced cancers. Notes on the research overall: The costimulatory receptor OX40 (CD134) was targeted by ivuxolimab, a fully human IgG2 agonistic monoclonal antibody. Intravenous ivuxolimab was administered to patients every 2 weeks at six dose levels: 0.01, 0.1, 0.3, 1.5, 3 and 10 mg/kg. Of the 50 to 55 patients in dose escalation, around 20 had hepatocellular carcinoma, some 15 had melanoma, 9 had renal cell carcinoma and 9 had head and neck cancer. The dose-escalation cohort was almost 85% male with a mean age of 60 years, ranging from roughly 23 to 79. Patients were allowed to have had prior anti-PD-1, anti-PD-L1 or anti-CTLA-4 therapy, and about 40% of the dose-escalation patients had been treated with checkpoint inhibitors. Three dose-escalation patients achieved partial responses, one with hepatocellular carcinoma and two with cutaneous melanoma. Peripheral TCRbeta sequencing aimed to test whether ivuxolimab altered TCR sequence diversity and caused clonal T-cell expansion. The monotherapy dose-escalation portion (N ≈ 52 patients) of the phase I ivuxolimab trial is reported in the paper. The full study reports these points: In partial responders in the 0.1-3.0 mg/kg groups, normalized peripheral clonal expansion was found to be among the lowest, especially among CD8+ T cells. At doses of 0.1 to 3.0 mg/kg, clonal expansion of both CD4+ and CD8+ T cells in blood was seen between baseline and week 6. The antigen specificity of the peripheral T cells that underwent clonal expansion was not determined. On average, CD8+ T cells showed more expanded clones than CD4+ T cells after ivuxolimab. Low levels of normalized T-cell clonal expansion were also shown by some nonresponding patients.

A note on this clone: Its antigen is not yet known. Base qualities were left out, and no much larger clone turns up one base away. Different DNA sequences within this sample yield the same CDR3.

The CDR1 and CDR2 encoded by the germline V gene are SNHLY and FYNNEI. V is shortened by 2 bases, J by 10 bases, and the region joining them spans 6 bases. There are 11 amino acids in the CDR3, from cysteine to phenylalanine inclusive. The only DNA kept is the CDR3, 33 bases in frame from the first base. To sequence the TCRbeta CDR3 region, genomic DNA was isolated from the sorted cells. The immunoSEQ Assay was used to sequence the TCRbeta CDR3 regions. In TCRdb, the immuneACCESS table is reduced to in-frame sequences with V and J assigned. These tables do not hold every clone; where another copy was compared, an unresolved V gene accounts for under half, and the others remain unexplained. The sample records tens of thousands of clones, about 90% of which are singletons. The ten largest make up roughly 14% of the sample. Patients with autoimmune disease history or receiving systemic immunosuppression were excluded from the trial. Peripheral blood for TCR sequencing was collected from all dose cohorts at baseline, on cycle 4 day 1, and on cycle 7 day 1. Samples came from an open-label, multicenter, first-in-human phase I dose-escalation trial of ivuxolimab. The trial enrolled adults with locally advanced or metastatic head and neck squamous cell, hepatocellular, melanoma or renal cell carcinoma. Before TCR sequencing, CD4+ T cells and CD8+ T cells were sorted from peripheral blood as separate populations.

The chain employs TRBV2 and TRBJ2-1; TRBD2 is possibly the D segment (5 matching bases). The receptor was isolated from an adult with an advanced solid tumor such as melanoma, head and neck, liver or kidney cancer. The input for sequencing was CD4+ or CD8+ T cells sorted from blood, taken in a trial of the OX40 agonist ivuxolimab. The CDR3 region reads CASSETGEQFF. The DNA reads TGTGCCAGCAGTGAAACGGGAGAGCAGTTCTTC.